These T cell receptor beta chains were read from a single sample in a study of blood T cell repertoires in COVID-19. The data were produced by immunoSEQ multiplex PCR, yet TCRdb's version contains in-frame clones alone and is incomplete. The profile shows about 300,000 clones, roughly 89% of them singletons. Material for sequencing was peripheral blood. These receptors all stem from a woman aged 25 to 39 with COVID-19, enrolled during active disease. CDR3s include the opening cysteine and the closing phenylalanine or tryptophan. A D gene is named only where the DNA matches it firmly. Rows give clone size only sometimes, using once, few, many, or a class for an expanded clone.

V,size,J,length,D,CDR3,DNA
TRBV19,-,TRBJ1-2,12,TRBD1,CASSWTGGGYTF,TGTGCCAGTAGCTGGACAGGCGGCGGCTACACCTTC
TRBV30,-,TRBJ1-6,15,TRBD1,CAWSAGGNWNSPLHF,TGTGCCTGGAGCGCAGGGGGCAATTGGAATTCACCCCTCCACTTT
TRBV7-2,-,TRBJ1-2,15,TRBD1,CASSSGTGVVYGYTF,TGTGCCAGCAGCTCCGGGACAGGGGTTGTCTATGGCTACACCTTC
TRBV7-2,-,TRBJ1-2,16,-,CASSTSTASARYGYTF,TGTGCCAGCAGCACTTCGACAGCCTCTGCGAGATATGGCTACACCTTC
TRBV6-5,-,TRBJ2-3,15,-,CAILLGASSTDTQYF,TGTGCCATTCTCCTAGGGGCCAGTAGCACAGATACGCAGTATTTT
TRBV5-4,-,TRBJ2-5,16,TRBD2,CASSPEVAGPLGTQYF,TGTGCCAGCAGCCCTGAGGTAGCGGGGCCTCTGGGGACCCAGTACTTC
TRBV6-5,-,TRBJ2-3,14,TRBD2,CATIGTSSPDTQYF,TGTGCCACAATAGGGACTAGCTCACCAGATACGCAGTATTTT
TRBV10-3,-,TRBJ1-2,14,-,CAISESYLGVGYTF,TGTGCCATCAGTGAGTCGTACTTAGGGGTTGGCTACACCTTC
TRBV18,-,TRBJ2-5,15,TRBD2,CASSPGGGAQETQYF,TGTGCCAGCTCACCAGGCGGGGGGGCACAAGAGACCCAGTACTTC
TRBV20-1,-,TRBJ1-2,16,-,CSASKGLGRTNYGYTF,TGCAGTGCTAGTAAGGGGTTGGGCAGAACTAACTATGGCTACACCTTC
TRBV6-5,once,TRBJ2-3,13,TRBD2,CASRVSGADTQYF,TGTGCCAGCAGGGTAAGCGGGGCAGATACGCAGTATTTT
TRBV5-1,-,TRBJ2-5,15,-,CASSLEGVRQETQYF,TGCGCCAGCAGCTTGGAGGGGGTCCGGCAAGAGACCCAGTACTTC
TRBV7-9,-,TRBJ1-1,13,-,CASSLAQFAEAFF,TGTGCCAGCAGCTTAGCGCAGTTCGCTGAAGCTTTCTTT
TRBV19,-,TRBJ2-1,14,-,CASSTTGPGDEQFF,TGTGCCAGTAGTACGACAGGACCAGGGGATGAGCAGTTCTTC
TRBV4-1,-,TRBJ1-1,15,TRBD1,CASSQYLTGHTEAFF,TGCGCCAGCAGCCAGTATTTGACAGGGCACACTGAAGCTTTCTTT
TRBV10-3,once,TRBJ2-3,17,-,CAISESSIPRGTDTQYF,TGTGCCATCAGTGAGTCGTCGATACCGAGGGGCACAGATACGCAGTATTTT
TRBV10-2,-,TRBJ1-2,14,-,CASSESTLGGGYTF,TGCGCCAGCAGTGAGTCGACTCTGGGAGGCGGCTACACCTTC
TRBV2,-,TRBJ1-2,13,-,CASSAMGQEGYTF,TGTGCCAGCAGTGCGATGGGGCAGGAAGGCTACACCTTC
TRBV23-1,-,TRBJ1-1,11,TRBD1,CASSRGLVAFF,TGCGCCAGCAGCAGGGGGCTGGTAGCTTTCTTT
TRBV4-3,-,TRBJ2-1,14,-,CASSPFGGGYEQFF,TGCGCCAGCAGCCCCTTTGGGGGGGGCTATGAGCAGTTCTTC
TRBV2,-,TRBJ1-4,13,TRBD1,CASQGAQGEKLFF,TGTGCCAGTCAGGGGGCGCAAGGTGAAAAACTGTTTTTT
TRBV19,-,TRBJ2-5,16,TRBD2,CASSIGGGGARKTQYF,TGTGCCAGTAGTATAGGCGGCGGGGGGGCACGGAAGACCCAGTACTTC
TRBV2,-,TRBJ2-5,13,-,CASGDRRGETQYF,TGTGCCAGCGGGGACAGGCGGGGGGAGACCCAGTACTTC
TRBV5-8,-,TRBJ1-3,15,TRBD1,CASSSEQGVGNTIYF,TGTGCCAGCAGCTCAGAACAGGGGGTCGGAAACACCATATATTTT
TRBV11-3,-,TRBJ2-7,14,TRBD1,CASSLHRGLYEQYF,TGTGCCAGCAGCTTACACAGGGGGCTCTACGAGCAGTACTTC
TRBV6-5,-,TRBJ2-2,15,TRBD1,CASSHRQGNTGELFF,TGTGCCAGCAGTCACCGACAGGGGAACACCGGGGAGCTGTTTTTT
TRBV5-4,once,TRBJ2-5,15,TRBD1,CASSIRTGAWETQYF,TGTGCCAGCAGCATCCGGACAGGTGCGTGGGAGACCCAGTACTTC
TRBV7-9,-,TRBJ2-5,13,-,CASSAWTGETQYF,TGTGCCAGCAGCGCCTGGACTGGGGAGACCCAGTACTTC
TRBV5-4,-,TRBJ1-4,15,-,CASSLPGAGVEKLFF,TGTGCCAGCAGTCTTCCTGGGGCGGGGGTTGAAAAACTGTTTTTT
TRBV27,-,TRBJ2-1,17,-,CASALASGGASYNEQFF,TGTGCCAGCGCTTTGGCTTCTGGCGGTGCCTCCTACAATGAGCAGTTCTTC
TRBV19,-,TRBJ2-4,17,TRBD1,CASSIPTGGATKNIQYF,TGTGCCAGTAGTATCCCGACAGGGGGCGCAACCAAAAACATTCAGTACTTC
TRBV12-3/TRBV12-4,-,TRBJ2-1,10,-,CASGGYEQFF,TGTGCCAGCGGGGGCTATGAGCAGTTCTTC
TRBV19,-,TRBJ1-6,15,-,CASTTEGDKVSPLHF,TGTGCCAGTACCACAGAGGGGGACAAGGTATCACCCCTCCACTTT
TRBV5-5,once,TRBJ2-3,16,TRBD2,CASSLTSGGAPDTQYF,TGTGCCAGCAGCTTGACAAGCGGGGGGGCCCCGGATACGCAGTATTTT
TRBV27,few,TRBJ1-1,12,TRBD1,CASSSRGLRAFF,TGTGCCAGCAGTTCCAGGGGGTTGCGAGCTTTCTTT
TRBV2,-,TRBJ1-5,15,-,CASSEGPYSNQPQHF,TGTGCCAGCAGTGAGGGCCCTTATAGCAATCAGCCCCAGCATTTT
TRBV6-5,-,TRBJ1-6,14,-,CASRPGTTNSPLHF,TGTGCCAGCAGACCAGGGACTACTAATTCACCCCTCCACTTT
TRBV30,-,TRBJ1-2,17,-,CAWSPKDSRLANYGYTF,TGTGCCTGGAGTCCGAAGGACAGCAGATTAGCTAACTATGGCTACACCTTC
TRBV6-2/TRBV6-3,-,TRBJ1-2,13,-,CASSSIGLYGYTF,TGTGCCAGCAGCTCTATAGGACTCTATGGCTACACCTTC
TRBV4-1,-,TRBJ2-2,15,-,CASSQYSAGTGELFF,TGCGCCAGCAGCCAATACAGCGCGGGCACCGGGGAGCTGTTTTTT
TRBV15,-,TRBJ2-3,18,TRBD2,CATSRDGVAGEVTDTQYF,TGTGCCACCAGCAGAGATGGGGTAGCGGGGGAGGTCACAGATACGCAGTATTTT
TRBV6-4,once,TRBJ1-6,14,-,CASTPGSENSPLHF,TGTGCCAGCACCCCGGGGTCAGAAAATTCACCCCTCCACTTT
TRBV24-1,-,TRBJ1-2,15,-,CATSDPTGGTYGYTF,TGTGCCACCAGTGATCCGACGGGGGGGACCTATGGCTACACCTTC
TRBV4-2,-,TRBJ2-3,16,TRBD1,CASSQSKTGFTDTQYF,TGTGCCAGCAGCCAAAGTAAGACAGGGTTTACAGATACGCAGTATTTT
TRBV5-4,-,TRBJ1-6,17,-,CASSRAPSVSYNSPLHF,TGTGCCAGCAGCCGGGCCCCTAGCGTGTCCTATAATTCACCCCTCCACTTT
TRBV5-1,-,TRBJ2-1,15,TRBD1,CASSSRTGGGSEQFF,TGCGCCAGCAGCTCGAGGACAGGGGGCGGGAGTGAGCAGTTCTTC
TRBV2,-,TRBJ2-3,13,TRBD1,CASSQGATDTQYF,TGTGCCAGCAGCCAGGGGGCCACAGATACGCAGTATTTT
TRBV13,-,TRBJ2-3,15,TRBD2,CASDSWTRSIDTQYF,TGTGCCAGCGACTCTTGGACTAGGTCGATAGATACGCAGTATTTT
TRBV30,once,TRBJ2-3,15,-,CAWSAARGLADTQYF,TGTGCCTGGAGTGCGGCCAGAGGTTTGGCAGATACGCAGTATTTT
TRBV19,-,TRBJ2-5,15,-,CASSAPGLGGETQYF,TGTGCCAGTAGTGCCCCCGGGCTGGGAGGAGAGACCCAGTACTTC
TRBV4-1,-,TRBJ1-5,16,-,CASSARGFDGNQPQHF,TGCGCCAGCAGCGCCCGGGGATTCGATGGCAATCAGCCCCAGCATTTT
TRBV16,-,TRBJ1-2,14,-,CASSQRQDRDGYTF,TGTGCCAGCAGCCAACGACAGGATAGGGATGGCTACACCTTC
TRBV7-9,-,TRBJ2-3,16,-,CASSLHERPNTDTQYF,TGTGCCAGCAGCTTACACGAGCGGCCGAACACAGATACGCAGTATTTT
TRBV28,once,TRBJ1-5,17,TRBD1,CASSPRRGRGIGQPQHF,TGTGCCAGCAGTCCCCGTCGGGGCAGGGGGATCGGTCAGCCCCAGCATTTT
TRBV4-3,once,TRBJ2-5,14,-,CASSRTLAQETQYF,TGCGCCAGCAGCCGCACACTAGCCCAAGAGACCCAGTACTTC
TRBV6-6,-,TRBJ2-5,14,-,CASSSVGVPETQYF,TGTGCCAGCAGTTCCGTCGGGGTTCCAGAGACCCAGTACTTC
TRBV7-9,once,TRBJ2-7,16,TRBD1,CASSTIQDRGPYEQYF,TGTGCCAGCAGCACAATACAGGACAGGGGACCCTACGAGCAGTACTTC
TRBV3-1/TRBV3-2,-,TRBJ2-2,12,-,CATNLGTGELFF,TGTGCCACCAATCTCGGCACCGGGGAGCTGTTTTTT
TRBV2,-,TRBJ1-6,14,TRBD1,CASSQQGSNSPLHF,TGTGCCAGCAGCCAACAGGGGTCGAATTCACCCCTCCACTTT